Shown below are 22 T cell receptor beta chains from a single sample sequenced in a study of cytomegalovirus exposure and HLA in healthy donors. In the PCR, 60 Vbeta and 13 Jbeta primers were used. Sequencing was performed with immunoSEQ multiplex PCR; in TCRdb, only in-frame clones are kept and a portion is missing. Of around 94,000 clones listed, 50% to 75% are singletons. The sequencing sample was made of PBMCs. The receptors come from a man aged 30-40 years in good health and CMV-seronegative.

V usage is TRBV4-3 and J usage is TRBJ1-2; 7 nucleotides align to TRBD1. The V segment lost 6 bases and the J segment 8 bases; nucleotides outside the gene matches: 9. The CDR3 contains 13 residues. Per germline, CDR1 LGHNA and CDR2 YSLEER. The CDR3 bases are TGCGCCAGCAGGACCAGGGGGGTGAGAGGCTACACCTTC. Translated: CASRTRGVRGYTF.

The chain is built from TRBV7-3 and TRBJ2-2; D is possibly TRBD2 (5 bases). Germline values: CDR1 SGHTA, CDR2 FQGTGA. Trimming left V 5 bases short and J 2 bases short, with 12 bases between. CDR3 length: 15 amino acids. The CDR3 region has the DNA TGTGCCAGCAGCCCTGGAGCGGCTAACACCGGGGAGCTGTTTTTT. It specifies CASSPGAANTGELFF.

The rearrangement links TRBV7-6 to TRBJ2-2; 8 positions match TRBD2. The CDR3 consists of 15 residues. Germline CDR1 SGHVS, CDR2 FNYEAQ. Trimming removed 5 bases from V and 5 bases from J; junction bases left unmatched: 7. The CDR3 DNA reads as TGTGCCAGCAGCCACCCAAGCGGGAGTACCGGGGAGCTGTTTTTT. It codes for CASSHPSGSTGELFF.

The chain uses TRBV28 and TRBJ1-5, with TRBD1 identical over 10 bases. Unmatched junction bases numbered 11, after V lost 6 bases and J lost 3 bases. The germline gives CDR1 MDHEN, CDR2 SYDVKM. The CDR3 loop spans 17 amino acids. The CDR3 nucleotides are TGTGCCAGCAGCAATGACAGGGGGCGCGAGGACAATCAGCCCCAGCATTTT. Translating gives CASSNDRGREDNQPQHF. Complete variable domain (other parts from reference TRBV28 and TRBJ1-5): DVKVTQSSRYLVKRTGEKVFLECVQDMDHENMFWYRQDPGLGLRLIYFSYDVKMKEKGDIPEGYSVSREKKERFSLILESASTNQTSMYLCASSNDRGREDNQPQHFGDGTRLSIL.

The chain is built from TRBV9 and TRBJ2-5; D remains ambiguous. Germline V gene lookup returns CDR1 SGDLS and CDR2 YYNGEE. Between the trimmed V and J ends, which lost 3 bases and 4 bases, there was a span of 16 bases. The CDR3 sequence is 15 residues long. CDR3 DNA: TGTGCCAGCAGCGCGCGAGACTCGGCACGAGAGACCCAGTACTTC. Amino acid sequence: CASSARDSARETQYF.

The rearrangement links TRBV7-6 to TRBJ2-2; D gene uncertain. The CDR3 spans 14 residues. The germline V gene has CDR1 SGHVS and CDR2 FNYEAQ. With 0 bases removed from V and 2 bases from J, the gap between germline ends came to 4 bases. This CDR3 is CASSLALNTGELFF. The CDR3 bases are TGTGCCAGCAGCTTAGCACTAAACACCGGGGAGCTGTTTTTT.

This clone showed up just a few times. The gene calls are TRBV11-3 and TRBJ2-1, with 8 positions matching TRBD2. CDR3 length: 16 residues. Germline CDR1 and CDR2: SGHNT and YENEEA. V trimming: 3 bases; J trimming: 6 bases; junction bases outside the gene matches: 10. CDR3 DNA sequence: TGTGCCAGCAGCTTCCGTAGCGGGATGAGGGTCAATGAGCAGTTCTTC. Encoded protein: CASSFRSGMRVNEQFF.

This clone was recorded only once. The V and J genes are TRBV14 and TRBJ2-7; TRBD2 matches at 9 bases. CDR3 length: 15 amino acids. The V and J ends lost 0 bases and 6 bases, in that order; junction bases with no gene match: 6. CDR1 is SGHDN and CDR2 is FVKESK in the germline V gene. CDR3 DNA: TGTGCCAGCAGCCAAGATATAGCGGGAGTAGGCGAGCAGTACTTC. Translated, it gives CASSQDIAGVGEQYF. The variable domain in full, completed from reference TRBV14 and TRBJ2-7, reads EAGVTQFPSHSVIEKGQTVTLRCDPISGHDNLYWYRRVMGKEIKFLLHFVKESKQDESGMPNNRFLAERTGGTYSTLKVQPAELEDSGVYFCASSQDIAGVGEQYFGPGTRLTVT.

The rearrangement links TRBV2 to TRBJ2-7, with D tentatively TRBD1 (6 bases). This CDR3 is 13 amino acids long. Between the trimmed V and J ends, which lost 6 bases and 2 bases, there was a span of 11 bases. The V gene's germline CDR1 is SNHLY and CDR2 FYNNEI. This CDR3 reads CASSSQGTYEQYF. CDR3 nucleotides: TGTGCCAGCAGCTCACAGGGAACCTACGAGCAGTACTTC.

This chain joins TRBV11-2 and TRBJ1-2; 8 nucleotides match TRBD1. This CDR3 contains 15 residues. Germline loops: CDR1 SGHAT, CDR2 FQNNGV. The V gene end was trimmed by 3 bases and the J gene end by 3 bases; junction bases not matched to a gene: 6. CDR3 in amino acids: CASSFDRGDHYGYTF. The CDR3 DNA reads as TGTGCCAGCAGCTTTGACAGGGGCGATCACTATGGCTACACCTTC. The complete variable domain, with remaining parts taken from reference TRBV11-2 and TRBJ1-2, reads EAGVAQSPRYKIIEKRQSVAFWCNPISGHATLYWYQQILGQGPKLLIQFQNNGVVDDSQLPKDRFSAERLKGVDSTLKIQPAKLEDSAVYLCASSFDRGDHYGYTFGSGTRLTVV.

This clone was counted only a few times. The chain couples TRBV5-1 to TRBJ1-4; 9 bases match TRBD1. The CDR3 runs to 15 residues. With 0 bases clipped from V and 5 bases from J, the junction kept 2 bases outside the gene matches. In germline, CDR1 is SGHRS, CDR2 YFSETQ. CDR3 bases: TGCGCCAGCAGCTTGGTCGGGACAGGGAATGAAAAACTGTTTTTT. Translating gives CASSLVGTGNEKLFF.

This chain connects TRBV5-6 to TRBJ2-4; the D gene is possibly TRBD1 (6 bases). Germline V CDR1 and CDR2: SGHDT, YYEEEE. Trimming took off 0 bases at V and 4 bases at J, with 8 bases between the two ends. This CDR3 contains 14 residues. The CDR3 coding sequence is TGTGCCAGCAGCTTGGCCGACAGGAAAAACATTCAGTACTTC. Translation: CASSLADRKNIQYF.

The chain is built from TRBV28 and TRBJ1-2; possible D gene TRBD1, 5 bases. This CDR3 has 13 residues. With 5 bases removed from V and 4 bases from J, the gap between germline ends came to 11 bases. Germline V CDR1 and CDR2: MDHEN, SYDVKM. The CDR3 nucleotides are TGTGCCAGCAGTACCAGGGTGGCCTATGGCTACACCTTC. Protein: CASSTRVAYGYTF.

This clone was seen a single time. The rearrangement uses TRBV6-1 and TRBJ2-5, with 9 bases matching TRBD1. The germline gives CDR1 MNHNS, CDR2 SASEGT. The ends lost 10 bases at V and 5 bases at J; junction bases unmatched: 5. The CDR3 extends over 12 amino acids. Written as DNA, the CDR3 is TGTGCCACAGACAGGGGGTGGGAGACCCAGTACTTC. Translation gives CATDRGWETQYF.

This chain joins TRBV7-3 and TRBJ1-2; D uncertain. Looked up from germline, CDR1 is SGHTA and CDR2 is FQGTGA. The CDR3 loop spans 14 amino acids. The V gene lost 1 base and the J gene lost 1 base, with 7 bases spanning the gap. CDR3 loop: CASSLNGGNYGYTF. The CDR3 DNA follows: TGTGCCAGCAGCTTAAACGGCGGTAACTATGGCTACACCTTC.

This clone was observed once. The chain employs TRBV5-1 and TRBJ2-1, with 7 bases fitting TRBD2. This CDR3 contains 13 residues. V shed 2 bases and J 6 bases; nucleotides not matched to a gene: 2. CDR1 is SGHRS, CDR2 YFSETQ, per germline. As DNA, the CDR3 is TGCGCCAGCAGCTTTGGGGGGGTCAATGAGCAGTTCTTC. Protein sequence: CASSFGGVNEQFF.

This rearrangement joins TRBV6-5 to TRBJ1-2, with D maybe TRBD1 (5 bases). V was cut by 6 bases and J by 4 bases, with 9 bases left in between. This CDR3 is built from 12 residues. The germline V gene has CDR1 MNHEY and CDR2 SVGAGI. CDR3 region: CASSSGGYGYTF. CDR3 nucleotides: TGTGCCAGCAGCTCGGGGGGCTATGGCTACACCTTC.

This clone was recorded once. J is TRBJ1-3 and V is TRBV28, with D possibly TRBD1 on 5 matching bases. Germline V CDR1 and CDR2: MDHEN, SYDVKM. The CDR3 has 14 residues. Trimming cost V 6 bases and J 0 bases, with 9 bases left between them. The CDR3 DNA sequence: TGTGCCAGCAGCCAGGGCTTCTCTGGAAACACCATATATTTT. This encodes CASSQGFSGNTIYF.

Here the CDR3 DNA reads TGTGCCGGTCGGGACAGGGGGATTCGCGGGGAGCTGTTTTTT. It codes for CAGRDRGIRGELFF. This sequence joins TRBV6-6 and TRBJ2-2; 11 positions match TRBD1. Germline V gives CDR1 MNHNY, CDR2 SVGAGI (reference sequence). With V trimmed by 11 bases and J by 7 bases, 9 bases remained unmatched. The CDR3 has 14 amino acids.

The rearrangement joins TRBV9 to TRBJ2-6; the match to TRBD2 covers 11 bases. With 4 bases clipped from V and 0 bases from J, the junction kept 6 bases outside the gene matches. The length of the CDR3 is 18 residues. In germline, CDR1 is SGDLS, CDR2 YYNGEE. The CDR3: CASSPSGGILSGANVLTF. The CDR3 DNA sequence: TGTGCCAGCAGCCCTAGCGGGGGGATCCTCTCTGGGGCCAACGTCCTGACTTTC.

The chain uses TRBV7-9 and TRBJ1-4; a possible D gene is TRBD1 (6 bases). Germline V gene data show CDR1 as SEHNR and CDR2 as FQNEAQ (reference sequence). V was shortened by 3 bases and J by 3 bases, with 11 bases between the two germline ends. The CDR3 covers 15 residues. This CDR3 reads CASSLGAGPNEKLFF. The CDR3 DNA reads TGTGCCAGCAGCTTGGGGGCAGGTCCTAATGAAAAACTGTTTTTT.

This chain joins TRBV7-3 and TRBJ2-2; 8 bases match TRBD1. With 5 bases clipped from V and 6 bases from J, the junction kept 5 bases outside the gene matches. Looked up from germline, CDR1 is SGHTA and CDR2 is FQGTGA. This CDR3 contains 14 residues. CDR3 coding DNA: TGTGCCAGCAGCGCGAGGACAGGGTCCGGGGAGCTGTTTTTT. This codes for CASSARTGSGELFF. Filled out from reference TRBV7-3 and TRBJ2-2, the complete variable domain reads GAGVSQTPSNKVTEKGKYVELRCDPISGHTALYWYRQSLGQGPEFLIYFQGTGAADDSGLPNDRFFAVRPEGSVSTLKIQRTERGDSAVYLCASSARTGSGELFFGEGSRLTVL.